This T cell receptor (beta chain) was sequenced during a study of blood T cells in healthy people across ages. Collection of about 9.4 milliliters of peripheral blood was performed for each donor. A sample-barcoded 5' primer and a J-beta primer mix were used in a second PCR of about 7 to 12 cycles. All cDNA molecules were each tagged by a template-switch adaptor with 12 random nucleotides. TCRdb processed the 5' RACE reads anew with MiXCR; each CDR3 protein has one entry. The top ten clones hold roughly 15% of a sample with approximately 680,000 distinct CDR3 sequences, about 34% of them seen once. Overall study results and limits: Naive CD4+ cell counts and diversity both ran higher in long-lived than in aged donors.

In this sample, this clonotype turned up a few times. Its antigen is currently unknown. Looked up from germline, CDR1 is MNHEY and CDR2 is SMNVEV (reference sequence). This CDR3 has 13 residues. V was pared by 9 bases and J by 2 bases, with 4 bases of the junction left unmatched. This sequence was found in a woman at least 80 years old in good health. The material sequenced was blood. The J gene is TRBJ1-2, the V gene TRBV27; 9 bases map to TRBD1. CDR3 region: CARTGGENYGYTF. As DNA, the CDR3 is TGTGCCAGGACAGGGGGGGAAAACTATGGCTACACCTTC.